Shown below are 25 T cell receptor beta chains from a single sample sequenced in a study of vaccination and CD4 T cells after COVID-19. No antigen has been assigned to these receptors. The Oncomine TCR Beta short-read assay sequenced DNA from cultured CD4+ T cells. Investigators isolated genomic DNA from cultured CD4+ T cells. One entry per CDR3 protein, called by TCRdb with MiXCR from the PCR reads. The sample contains some 7,400 distinct CDR3 sequences, around 30% of which appear only once. Stated treatment: roughly nine-day PBMC culture with coronavirus spike peptide pools or control peptides (ViraFEST assay). Unexposed donor CD4+ T cells predated the COVID-19 pandemic, collected 2011-2018. Sample: CD4+ T cells from blood, cultured in vitro. These receptors were taken from a human donor in good health.

This clonotype was detected a few times. V gene TRBV20-1 combines with J gene TRBJ2-7; D assignment may be TRBD1 or TRBD2 (5 bases each). Germline V gene data show CDR1 as DFQATT and CDR2 as SNEGSKA (reference sequence). The CDR3 is made up of 14 amino acids. Trimming stripped 6 bases from V and 4 bases from J, with 19 bases between. CDR3 sequence (DNA): TGCAGTGCGACCGGGGCGGGCAGGCAATACGAGCAGTACTTC. Its translation: CSATGAGRQYEQYF.

This clonotype occurred a few times. DNA of the CDR3: TGTGCCAGCAGTGAGACAACAGTTGGTACTGAAGCTTTCTTT. It encodes CASSETTVGTEAFF. This chain connects TRBV2 to TRBJ1-1; D unresolved. Trimming pared 3 bases from V and 5 bases from J, leaving 13 bases between. CDR1 is SNHLY, CDR2 FYNNEI, per germline. The CDR3 runs to 14 residues.

J is TRBJ2-5 and V is TRBV27; D remains ambiguous. The V gene's germline CDR1 is MNHEY and CDR2 SMNVEV (reference sequence). This CDR3 has 13 amino acids. Trimming shortened V by 3 bases and J by 5 bases, and 10 bases separated the two germline ends. DNA for the CDR3: TGTGCCAGCAGTTTTAAGTTCGGGGAGACCCAGTACTTC. This sequence encodes CASSFKFGETQYF.

The rearrangement joins TRBV18 to TRBJ1-1; D not resolved. The CDR3 runs to 12 residues. Per germline, CDR1 KGHSH and CDR2 LQKENI. V lost 3 bases to trimming and J lost 0 bases, with 2 bases between them. CDR3 sequence: CASSPLNTEAFF. The CDR3 DNA reads as TGTGCCAGCTCACCTCTGAACACTGAAGCTTTCTTT.

The V call is TRBV7-6, the J call TRBJ1-1; no firm D call. The V end was cut by 0 bases, the J end by 1 base, with 3 bases between. CDR3 size: 13 residues. Germline loops: CDR1 SGHVS, CDR2 FNYEAQ. Here the CDR3 DNA reads TGTGCCAGCAGCTTAGCAGCGAACACTGAAGCTTTCTTT. Its translation: CASSLAANTEAFF.

V is TRBV6-1 and J is TRBJ2-7; TRBD1 matches at 9 bases. V shed 6 bases, J shed 5 bases, and the junction held 8 bases outside the gene matches. The CDR3 runs to 14 residues. CDR1 and CDR2 from the germline V gene are MNHNS and SASEGT. CDR3 in DNA: TGTGCCAGCAGACCCCCGGGACAGGGCAACGAGCAGTACTTC. Protein: CASRPPGQGNEQYF.

A few counts support this clonotype. V and J are TRBV20-1 and TRBJ2-1; D is perhaps TRBD2 (5 bases). The CDR3 runs 14 residues. Germline V CDR1 and CDR2: DFQATT, SNEGSKA (reference sequence). V gave up 1 base and J gave up 4 bases, with 11 bases separating them. The CDR3: CSARGGGPYNEQFF. The CDR3 region has the DNA TGCAGTGCTAGAGGCGGAGGCCCATACAATGAGCAGTTCTTC.

The gene calls are TRBV27 and TRBJ2-3; D is perhaps TRBD2 (5 bases). The V and J ends lost 1 base and 2 bases respectively, with 16 bases between them. The CDR3 has 17 amino acids. Germline-derived CDR1 and CDR2 are MNHEY and SMNVEV (reference sequence). In nucleotides, the CDR3 is TGTGCCAGCAGTTTATGGTCTTCGGGAATCGACACAGATACGCAGTATTTT. It is translated as CASSLWSSGIDTDTQYF.

This chain links TRBV9 with TRBJ2-7; 10 bases align to TRBD2. The CDR3 spans 14 residues. V trimming: 4 bases; J trimming: 5 bases; junction bases outside the gene matches: 6. The germline gives CDR1 SGDLS, CDR2 YYNGEE. Here the CDR3 reads CASSSTGTSDEQYF. CDR3 coding DNA: TGTGCCAGCAGCTCCACCGGGACTAGCGACGAGCAGTACTTC.

In this sample, this clonotype turned up a few times. CDR3 residues: CASSSSSAPDTQYF. In nucleotides, the CDR3 is TGTGCCAGCAGCTCTTCTTCTGCCCCAGATACGCAGTATTTT. V usage is TRBV6-9 and J usage is TRBJ2-3, with no clear D. V lost 6 bases and J 4 bases, leaving 14 bases between the germline ends. This CDR3 is 14 amino acids long. Germline V lookup: CDR1 MNHGY, CDR2 SVAAGI.

The genes are TRBV6-5 and TRBJ2-5, with 7 bases fitting TRBD1. Germline V gives CDR1 MNHEY, CDR2 SVGAGI. J gave up 2 bases and V 4 bases, and 4 bases lay outside the gene matches. CDR3 length: 14 residues. The CDR3 sequence: CASSSTQGQETQYF. DNA of the CDR3: TGTGCCAGCAGTTCCACACAGGGGCAAGAGACCCAGTACTTC.

V gene TRBV7-2 combines with J gene TRBJ2-3, with 7 bases that match TRBD1. V lost 8 bases, J lost 2 bases, and 4 bases stayed unmatched. The CDR3 consists of 13 residues. The V gene's germline CDR1 is SGHTA and CDR2 FQGNSA. DNA of the CDR3: TGTGCCAGCCGGGACAGAAACACAGATACGCAGTATTTT. Encoded protein: CASRDRNTDTQYF.

The V and J genes are TRBV19 and TRBJ2-3; perhaps TRBD2 as D (5 bases). The V and J ends lost 3 bases and 2 bases respectively, with 12 bases between them. The CDR3 consists of 15 residues. CDR1 and CDR2 (germline): LNHDA, SQIVND (reference sequence). The CDR3 DNA is TGTGCCAGTAGTATTACGGGGAGTGCCACAGATACGCAGTATTTT. This sequence encodes CASSITGSATDTQYF.

This clonotype occurred a few times. V and J are TRBV28 and TRBJ1-5; D unclear. V lost 2 bases, J lost 5 bases, and 13 bases lay in between. From germline, CDR1 is MDHEN and CDR2 SYDVKM. The CDR3 runs 15 residues. Here the CDR3 reads CASSLVFREYQPQHF. CDR3 DNA sequence: TGTGCCAGCAGTTTAGTGTTTCGGGAGTATCAGCCCCAGCATTTT.

This chain joins TRBV20-1 and TRBJ2-3; no clear D. V was shortened by 5 bases and J by 5 bases, with 14 bases between the two germline ends. Germline V gene lookup returns CDR1 DFQATT and CDR2 SNEGSKA (reference sequence). The CDR3 totals 13 residues. CDR3 sequence (DNA): TGCAGTGCTTCTCGACTGGACGGAGATACGCAGTATTTT. It yields the protein CSASRLDGDTQYF.

The rearrangement joins TRBV6-5 to TRBJ2-1, with D perhaps TRBD1 (5 bases). Trimming took 0 bases from V and 7 from J, leaving 10 bases between them. The CDR3 spans 14 residues. Germline V gene data show CDR1 as MNHEY and CDR2 as SVGAGI. The CDR3 protein is CASSYSRTKNEQFF. CDR3 DNA: TGTGCCAGCAGTTACTCTAGGACAAAGAATGAGCAGTTCTTC.

The chain couples TRBV20-1 to TRBJ2-2; D remains unclear. CDR1 is DFQATT and CDR2 is SNEGSKA in the germline V gene (reference sequence). V was clipped by 4 bases and J by 0 bases, with 9 bases between them. CDR3 size: 14 residues. CDR3 residues: CSATLLTNTGELFF. The CDR3 DNA is TGCAGTGCTACCCTTTTAACGAACACCGGGGAGCTGTTTTTT.

There are a few counts of this clonotype. The J gene is TRBJ2-3, the V gene TRBV27, with D perhaps given as TRBD1 or TRBD2 (5 bases each). The V gene lost 3 bases and the J gene lost 1 base, with 11 bases spanning the gap. CDR1 and CDR2 from the germline V gene are MNHEY and SMNVEV (reference sequence). The CDR3 is 15 amino acids. CDR3 coding DNA: TGTGCCAGCAGTTTCCGGGACGGAGGCACAGATACGCAGTATTTT. Protein product: CASSFRDGGTDTQYF.

The chain combines TRBV27 with TRBJ1-1; no reliable D call. The germline V gene encodes CDR1 MNHEY and CDR2 SMNVEV (reference sequence). This CDR3 spans 14 amino acids. V lost 7 bases and J lost 3, with 15 bases in between. CDR3 nucleotide sequence: TGTGCCAGCAACAGAGATGGGAGCGACACTGAAGCTTTCTTT. Residues: CASNRDGSDTEAFF.

The chain couples TRBV28 to TRBJ2-7; D remains ambiguous. Trimming took off 5 bases at V and 6 bases at J, with 14 bases between the two ends. Looked up from germline, CDR1 is MDHEN and CDR2 is SYDVKM. The CDR3 has 13 residues. The CDR3 loop is CASSATYRGEQYF. The CDR3, as DNA: TGTGCCAGCAGTGCTACATACAGAGGCGAGCAGTACTTC.

The gene calls are TRBV7-6 and TRBJ1-3; possible D gene TRBD1, 6 bases. V was pared by 5 bases and J by 4 bases, with 21 bases between. Per germline, CDR1 SGHVS and CDR2 FNYEAQ. The CDR3 consists of 17 residues. For the CDR3, the DNA is TGTGCCAGCAGCCAACTCGCCGCCGGGGGGCTCGGAAACACCATATATTTT. Protein product: CASSQLAAGGLGNTIYF.

This chain uses TRBV7-3 with TRBJ2-2; D uncertain. The germline V gene encodes CDR1 SGHTA and CDR2 FQGTGA. CDR3 length: 14 amino acids. V gave up 1 base and J gave up 5 bases, with 8 bases separating them. The CDR3 region has the DNA TGTGCCAGCAGCTTAAACGTAAAAACCGGGGAGCTGTTTTTT. Translating gives CASSLNVKTGELFF.

This clonotype was found a few times. J is TRBJ2-7 and V is TRBV27; D perhaps matches TRBD1 (5 bases). V lost 1 base and J 3 bases, leaving 19 bases between the germline ends. The CDR3 loop spans 17 amino acids. Germline CDR1 MNHEY, CDR2 SMNVEV (reference sequence). CDR3 bases: TGTGCCAGCAGTTTATGGTACAGGTCCGAAAGAAACTACGAGCAGTACTTC. This encodes CASSLWYRSERNYEQYF.

In this sample, this clonotype turned up a few times. The CDR3 sequence: CASSLATGSLADPKPQHF. Here the CDR3 DNA reads TGTGCCAGCAGCTTAGCGACAGGGAGCCTCGCCGATCCAAAGCCCCAGCATTTT. V is TRBV7-8 and J is TRBJ1-5; 7 nucleotides agree with TRBD1. Trimming at V came to 0 bases and at J to 8 bases, leaving 16 bases not matched to a gene. The V gene's germline CDR1 is SGHVS and CDR2 FQNEAQ. This CDR3 is built from 18 residues.

The chain recombines TRBV24-1 with TRBJ2-1, with D perhaps TRBD1 or TRBD2 (5 bases each). V was trimmed by 6 bases and J by 5 bases, leaving 16 bases between them. Germline CDR1 reads KGHDR; CDR2 reads SFDVKD. The CDR3 extends over 15 amino acids. CDR3 DNA: TGTGCCACCAGTTCACTTTACCGGGGCCACAATGAGCAGTTCTTC. Translating it yields CATSSLYRGHNEQFF.